This T cell receptor beta chain emerged from a study of T cells after yellow fever vaccination. Overall study findings and caveats: Reappearance after the booster was observed for most primary-vaccination clones (about 96% CD4, roughly 90% CD8). Peaking on day 5 versus 15, the secondary response was faster but weaker.

TCR cDNA, made by 5'RACE template switching, carried an added universal primer site and UMIs. TCRdb re-called the 5' RACE reads through MiXCR, storing one row per CDR3 protein. Of approximately 300,000 distinct CDR3 sequences listed, 10% to 15% are singletons. Regarding this clonotype: Its antigen is still unknown.

The TCR was taken from a man younger than 45 who received the YFV17D yellow fever vaccine. The starting material was CD4+ T cells sorted from PBMCs, obtained 45 days after the yellow fever booster vaccination.

The CDR3 reads CASSLDALNYGYTF. In DNA, the CDR3 is TGTGCCAGCAGTTTAGATGCATTGAACTATGGCTACACCTTC. This chain uses TRBV28 with TRBJ1-2; no definite D call. The V gene's germline CDR1 is MDHEN and CDR2 SYDVKM. The V end was cut by 2 bases, the J end by 2 bases, with 9 bases between. The CDR3 contains 14 residues.